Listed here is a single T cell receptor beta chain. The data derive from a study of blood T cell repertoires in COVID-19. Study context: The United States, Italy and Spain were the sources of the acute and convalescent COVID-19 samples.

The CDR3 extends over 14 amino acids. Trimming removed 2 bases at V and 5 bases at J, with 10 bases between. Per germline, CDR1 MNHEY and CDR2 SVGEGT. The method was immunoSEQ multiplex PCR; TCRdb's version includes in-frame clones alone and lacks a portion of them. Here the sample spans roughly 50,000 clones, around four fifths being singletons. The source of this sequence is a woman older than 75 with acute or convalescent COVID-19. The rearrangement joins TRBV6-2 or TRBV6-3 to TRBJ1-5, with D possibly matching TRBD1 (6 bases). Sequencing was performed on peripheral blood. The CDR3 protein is CASSYTGGHQPQHF. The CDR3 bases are TGTGCCAGCAGTTACACGGGGGGCCATCAGCCCCAGCATTTT.